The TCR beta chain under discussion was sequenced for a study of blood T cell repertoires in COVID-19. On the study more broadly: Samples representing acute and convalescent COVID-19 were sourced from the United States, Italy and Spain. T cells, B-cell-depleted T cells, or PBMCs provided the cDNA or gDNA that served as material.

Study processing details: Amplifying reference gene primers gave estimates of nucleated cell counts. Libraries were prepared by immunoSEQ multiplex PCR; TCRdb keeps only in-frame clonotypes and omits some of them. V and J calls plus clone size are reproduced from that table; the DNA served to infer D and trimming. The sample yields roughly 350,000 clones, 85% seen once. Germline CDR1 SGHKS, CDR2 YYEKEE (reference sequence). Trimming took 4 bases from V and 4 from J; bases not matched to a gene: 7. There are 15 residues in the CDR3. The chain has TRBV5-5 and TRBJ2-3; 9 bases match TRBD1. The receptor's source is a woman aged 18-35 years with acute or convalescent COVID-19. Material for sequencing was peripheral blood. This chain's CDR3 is CASSPGQGSADTQYF. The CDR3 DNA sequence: TGTGCCAGCAGCCCGGGACAGGGTTCGGCAGATACGCAGTATTTT.